These 25 T cell receptor beta chains came from one sample sequenced in a study of blood T cell repertoires in COVID-19. Only in-frame clones appear in the TCRdb table, and some are missing; sequencing was by immunoSEQ multiplex PCR. This table holds just over 250,000 clones, about 86% found once. Sequencing was performed on PBMCs or T cells enriched from blood (not recorded which). These receptors originate from a young man with acute COVID-19.

V is TRBV5-1 and J is TRBJ1-2, with 8 bases identical to TRBD1. Germline V gene sequence: CDR1 SGHRS, CDR2 YFSETQ. Trimming at V came to 1 base and at J to 8 bases, leaving 7 bases not matched to a gene. This CDR3 region has 14 residues. CDR3 nucleotides: TGCGCCAGCAGCTTGAATCAGGGACAGGACGGCTACACCTTC. Its translation: CASSLNQGQDGYTF. The full variable domain, in which reference TRBV5-1 and TRBJ1-2 provide the parts outside the CDR3, is KAGVTQTPRYLIKTRGQQVTLSCSPISGHRSVSWYQQTPGQGLQFLFEYFSETQRNKGNFPGRFSGRQFSNSRSEMNVSTLELGDSALYLCASSLNQGQDGYTFGSGTRLTVV.

The chain links TRBV27 to TRBJ2-7; TRBD2 agrees at 15 bases. Germline V CDR1 and CDR2: MNHEY, SMNVEV (reference sequence). V lost 0 bases and J lost 4; bases outside the gene matches: 4. CDR3 length: 17 amino acids. The CDR3 DNA follows: TGTGCCAGCAGTTTATCGGGACTAGCGGGAGGTTTATACGAGCAGTACGTC. The encoded protein is CASSLSGLAGGLYEQYV.

The rearrangement links TRBV15 to TRBJ2-5, with a weak D call TRBD1 (5 bases). The CDR3 covers 14 residues. Germline assignment: CDR1 LNHNV and CDR2 YYDKDF (reference sequence). The V and J ends lost 0 bases and 5 bases respectively, with 10 bases between them. This chain's CDR3 is CATSREASGETQYF. The CDR3 nucleotides read TGTGCCACCAGCAGAGAGGCGTCAGGGGAGACCCAGTACTTC.

The chain couples TRBV10-3 to TRBJ2-3; perhaps TRBD1 as D (5 bases). V was cut by 0 bases and J by 2 bases, with 9 bases left in between. The germline CDR1 and CDR2 sequences are ENHRY and SYGVKD. This CDR3 is built from 15 residues. The CDR3 DNA follows: TGTGCCATCAGTGAGTCGGGCAGGGCCACAGATACGCAGTATTTT. Translating it yields CAISESGRATDTQYF.

The chain couples TRBV3-1 (or the pseudogene TRBV3-2) to TRBJ2-1; no clear D. Trimming left V 0 bases short and J 4 bases short, with 13 bases between. This CDR3 is built from 16 residues. Germline V lookup: CDR1 LGHDT, CDR2 YNNKEL (reference sequence). The CDR3 is CASSQDKSPSYNEQFF. CDR3 sequence (DNA): TGTGCCAGCAGCCAAGACAAGAGTCCGTCTTACAATGAGCAGTTCTTC.

This clone was seen only once. The gene calls are TRBV15 and TRBJ1-2; D gene uncertain. In germline, CDR1 is LNHNV, CDR2 YYDKDF (reference sequence). This CDR3 spans 13 amino acids. V shed 9 bases and J shed 5 bases, with 16 bases lying between them. The CDR3: CATRTPSYYGYTF. The CDR3 coding sequence is TGTGCCACGCGGACTCCCTCCTATTATGGCTACACCTTC.

This sequence joins TRBV3-1 (or the pseudogene TRBV3-2) and TRBJ1-2, with 9 positions matching TRBD1. The germline CDR1 and CDR2 sequences are LGHDT and YNNKEL (reference sequence). The CDR3 totals 20 residues. V lost 4 bases, J lost 4 bases, and 22 bases stayed unmatched. This CDR3 reads CASSRVSLSRDRVGSYGYTF. DNA of the CDR3: TGTGCCAGCAGCCGAGTCTCGCTATCACGGGACAGGGTGGGCAGCTATGGCTACACCTTC.

This chain joins TRBV5-6 and TRBJ1-2; D possibly corresponds to TRBD1 (5 bases). Germline CDR1 is SGHDT and CDR2 is YYEEEE. This CDR3 has 13 amino acids. V gave up 1 base and J gave up 3 bases, with 7 bases separating them. The CDR3 protein is CASSLIQDYGYTF. DNA of the CDR3: TGTGCCAGCAGCTTGATACAGGACTATGGCTACACCTTC.

The chain couples TRBV5-4 to TRBJ2-3; D remains unclear. Germline V gene sequence: CDR1 SGHNT, CDR2 YYREEE (reference sequence). V was cut by 4 bases and J by 2 bases, with 5 bases left in between. The length of the CDR3 is 12 residues. This CDR3 reads CASSSHTDTQYF. The CDR3 region has the DNA TGTGCCAGCAGCAGCCACACAGATACGCAGTATTTT.

The chain uses TRBV9 and TRBJ1-3; D possibly corresponds to TRBD1 (5 bases). Germline CDR1 is SGDLS and CDR2 is YYNGEE. V lost 2 bases and J lost 5, with 8 bases in between. The CDR3 is 13 amino acids. DNA of the CDR3: TGTGCCAGCAGCGTCGACAGTCGAAACACCATATATTTT. Its protein product is CASSVDSRNTIYF.

This clone was counted once. V gene TRBV27 combines with J gene TRBJ2-5; D unclear. The V gene lost 1 base and the J gene lost 4 bases, with 10 bases spanning the gap. The CDR3 consists of 14 residues. CDR1 and CDR2 from the germline V gene are MNHEY and SMNVEV (reference sequence). The CDR3 DNA is TGTGCCAGCAGTTTATACACACACCCAGAGACCCAGTACTTC. Protein product: CASSLYTHPETQYF.

This clone was seen just once. The J gene is TRBJ2-1, the V gene TRBV4-2; 10 bases agree with TRBD2. The CDR3 consists of 19 residues. The germline V gene encodes CDR1 LGHNA and CDR2 YNFKEQ. With V trimmed by 0 bases and J by 8 bases, 16 bases remained unmatched. The chain's CDR3 is CASSQESSSIAGGTYEQFF. For the CDR3, the DNA is TGTGCCAGCAGCCAAGAATCCAGCAGTATAGCGGGGGGTACGTATGAGCAGTTCTTC.

The chain recombines TRBV11-1 with TRBJ1-6, with no clear D. Germline CDR1 and CDR2: SGHAT and FQDESV (reference sequence). Trimming removed 2 bases from V and 8 bases from J, with 13 bases in between. The CDR3 has 15 residues. The CDR3 DNA sequence: TGTGCCAGCAGCTTATTCCAAGGGCGGGATTCACCCCTCCACTTT. Translated, it gives CASSLFQGRDSPLHF.

The genes are TRBV5-5 and TRBJ1-5, with TRBD1 matching 7 bases. V dropped 0 bases and J dropped 7; count of bases not matched to a gene: 10. Germline CDR1 and CDR2: SGHKS and YYEKEE (reference sequence). This CDR3 region has 16 residues. The CDR3 DNA sequence: TGTGCCAGCAGCTTGGGTCGCGAGGGGGCCGGGCAGCCCCAGCATTTT. Its translation is CASSLGREGAGQPQHF.

In its sample, this clone was seen a few times. The chain employs TRBV19 and TRBJ1-1, with D possibly matching TRBD1 (5 bases). Trimming left V 7 bases short and J 7 bases short, with 10 bases between. CDR3 length equals 11 residues. CDR1 LNHDA and CDR2 SQIVND come from the germline V gene (reference sequence). The CDR3: CASTWGLEAFF. The CDR3 DNA follows: TGTGCCAGTACCTGGGGCCTTGAAGCTTTCTTT.

The chain is built from TRBV3-1 (or the pseudogene TRBV3-2) and TRBJ1-1; no clear D gene. Germline V gene sequence: CDR1 LGHDT, CDR2 YNNKEL (reference sequence). Trimming took 1 base from V and 6 from J, leaving 12 bases between them. The CDR3 spans 14 residues. This CDR3 reads CASSQVRGGSEAFF. CDR3 nucleotides: TGTGCCAGCAGCCAAGTAAGAGGCGGTTCTGAAGCTTTCTTT.

The V call is TRBV11-2, the J call TRBJ2-5; D is perhaps TRBD2 (6 bases). This CDR3 contains 13 residues. Germline assignment: CDR1 SGHAT and CDR2 FQNNGV. V shed 4 bases and J shed 1 base, with 7 bases lying between them. The CDR3 reads CASSWGVQETQYF. CDR3 coding DNA: TGTGCCAGCAGCTGGGGGGTCCAAGAGACCCAGTACTTC.

The chain couples TRBV5-1 to TRBJ1-5; the match to TRBD1 covers 9 bases. With V trimmed by 2 bases and J by 7 bases, 4 bases remained unmatched. This CDR3 comprises 14 residues. From germline, CDR1 is SGHRS and CDR2 YFSETQ. The CDR3 DNA reads TGCGCCAGCAGCTTTCGACAGGGGGAACAGCCCCAGCATTTT. Protein sequence: CASSFRQGEQPQHF. Complete variable domain (other parts from reference TRBV5-1 and TRBJ1-5): KAGVTQTPRYLIKTRGQQVTLSCSPISGHRSVSWYQQTPGQGLQFLFEYFSETQRNKGNFPGRFSGRQFSNSRSEMNVSTLELGDSALYLCASSFRQGEQPQHFGDGTRLSIL.

V and J are TRBV6-2 or TRBV6-3 and TRBJ2-7; D remains ambiguous. CDR3 length: 12 residues. V lost 5 bases, J lost 3 bases, and 8 bases lay in between. Germline-derived CDR1 and CDR2 are MNHEY and SVGEGT. CDR3 residues: CASSLTDYEQYV. CDR3 DNA sequence: TGTGCCAGCAGTCTCACTGACTACGAGCAGTACGTC.

The rearrangement joins TRBV24-1 to TRBJ2-3, with 7 bases fitting TRBD2. V lost 5 bases to trimming and J lost 6 bases; unmatched junction nucleotides: 7. CDR3 size: 14 residues. Germline V CDR1 and CDR2: KGHDR, SFDVKD. CDR3 nucleotides: TGTGCCACCAGTGGAATGGGGGAGGGGGATACGCAGTATTTT. Amino acids: CATSGMGEGDTQYF.

V gene TRBV3-1 (or the pseudogene TRBV3-2) combines with J gene TRBJ1-2; D remains ambiguous. V lost 4 bases to trimming and J lost 4 bases, with 16 bases between them. This CDR3 has 15 amino acids. Germline V gene lookup returns CDR1 LGHDT and CDR2 YNNKEL (reference sequence). CDR3 region: CASSREKRAAYGYTF. The CDR3 nucleotides read TGTGCCAGCAGCCGAGAGAAGAGGGCAGCCTATGGCTACACCTTC.

The chain is built from TRBV27 and TRBJ1-1; D might be TRBD1 (5 bases). This CDR3 spans 14 amino acids. Germline lookup yields CDR1 MNHEY and CDR2 SMNVEV (reference sequence). Trimming removed 0 bases at V and 6 bases at J, with 11 bases between. In DNA, the CDR3 is TGTGCCAGCAGTTTATCTCCAACAGGTCCTGAAGCTTTCTTT. It yields the protein CASSLSPTGPEAFF.

The chain employs TRBV5-1 and TRBJ2-5; TRBD1 aligns across 12 bases. The germline V gene encodes CDR1 SGHRS and CDR2 YFSETQ. This CDR3 comprises 15 residues. Trimming removed 3 bases from V and 5 bases from J; junction bases left unmatched: 5. This CDR3 reads CASSSGTGGVETQYF. CDR3 DNA sequence: TGCGCCAGCAGCTCCGGGACAGGGGGCGTTGAGACCCAGTACTTC.

CDR3: CAIPSGGRLSYNEQFF. The CDR3 DNA sequence: TGTGCCATCCCATCGGGCGGGAGGTTATCCTACAATGAGCAGTTCTTC. This chain links TRBV5-4 with TRBJ2-1; TRBD2 agrees at 8 bases. This CDR3 is 16 amino acids long. Trimming at V came to 9 bases and at J to 1 base, leaving 12 bases not matched to a gene. Germline assignment: CDR1 SGHNT and CDR2 YYREEE (reference sequence).

This clone was detected ten times or more. This chain joins TRBV15 and TRBJ1-5; TRBD1 aligns across 10 bases. The CDR3 consists of 15 residues. Looked up from germline, CDR1 is LNHNV and CDR2 is YYDKDF (reference sequence). V was pared by 6 bases and J by 6 bases, with 8 bases of the junction left unmatched. The CDR3 nucleotides read TGTGCCACCAGAGAGACAGGGGGCCTCGGTCAGCCCCAGCATTTT. It is translated as CATRETGGLGQPQHF.